This T cell receptor (beta chain) was sequenced during a study of T cell clusters in autoimmune cytopenias. Study-wide results and limits: No experiment has yet validated the function of the T cell clusters defined in silico.

TRB amplification used approximately 0.25 ug of peripheral blood genomic DNA. Note on this clonotype: Its antigen is not known.

The CDR3 consists of 13 residues. Germline-derived CDR1 and CDR2 are KGHSH and LQKENI. Multiplex touch-down PCR amplified TRB using TRB-A and TRB-B pools in one tube. TCRdb re-called the multiplex PCR reads, yielding one record per CDR3 amino acid sequence without DNA. Its table lists around 10,000 distinct CDR3 sequences. The same sample was also studied in work on T cell repertoires in aging, cancer and after chemotherapy. According to that study: The full dataset contained 8.5 million to 10 million TCR reads.

The TCR originated in a human donor in good health. Sequences were obtained from peripheral blood. The V call is TRBV18, the J call TRBJ1-3. CDR3 loop: CASSTGPGNTIYF. Full variable domain (remainder filled in from reference TRBV18 and TRBJ1-3): NAGVMQNPRHLVRRRGQEARLRCSPMKGHSHVYWYRQLPEEGLKFMVYLQKENIIDESGMPKERFSAEFPKEGPSILRIQQVVRGDSAAYFCASSTGPGNTIYFGEGSWLTVV.